This T cell receptor (beta chain) was captured by sequencing in a study of T-cell reconstitution after alpha-beta-depleted transplantation in children (dated by TCRdb to 2015 to 2016). For the wider study: T-cell immune reconstitution after TCRalphabeta/CD19-depleted allogeneic hematopoietic cell transplantation in children was quantitatively tracked in the study by means of TCR repertoire profiling.

On this clonotype: The antigen it recognizes is unknown. A much larger clone is a single base away; this may be a read error.

In light of the paper, this sample's treatment or condition label describes: allogeneic hematopoietic cell transplantation with graft depleted of TCRalphabeta T cells and CD19 B cells. The transplant recipients were children given TCRalphabeta/CD19-depleted allogeneic hematopoietic cell grafts. Germline trimming amounts to 6 bases on V and 0 bases on J, with 8 as the count of junction bases outside the gene matches. For CDR1 and CDR2, the germline V gene lists MNHEY and SVGAGI. Counted from cysteine to phenylalanine, this CDR3 has 16 amino acids. This entry keeps only the CDR3 DNA: 48 bases, framed from base 1. Overall results and qualifications from the work: Over the following months the frequencies of hyperexpanded clones went down, and after one year T-cell counts and TCRbeta diversity were mostly credited to newly produced T cells. In some patients, the high TCRbeta diversity seen at day 60 was put down to recipient T cells and intrathymic progenitors that had survived conditioning. About two months after transplant, the apparently early recovery of alphabetaT-cell counts reportedly depended on just several hundred clones that had expanded rapidly and came from non-depleted graft cells.

Receptor amplification or capture employed PCR. The instrument given in TCRdb is Illumina HiSeq 2500. Molecular barcoding was employed in the preparation of TCR libraries, with unique molecular identifiers being used to normalize TCRbeta repertoire quantification. TCRdb reprocessing: public reads trimmed at Q25 with fastp, clones called with MiXCR, in-frame beta chains kept. Records with the same CDR3 protein are collapsed into one entry carrying the most frequent genes and DNA. The sample includes 200,000 to 300,000 distinct CDR3 sequences, with around 7.8% observed a single time. Clones ranked in the top ten supply 6.3% of the sample.

The sample here was PBMCs, mostly from graft donor cells, taken 180 days after TCRalphabeta/CD19-depleted stem cell transplant. Here the chain combines TRBV6-5 and TRBJ2-7; TRBD1 aligns with 10 central bases. The origin of this receptor is a male patient younger than 18 who had a stem cell transplant for acute lymphoblastic leukemia, so the T cells may come from the graft donor. The bases read TGTGCCAGCAGCACTCGACAGGGGGCGATCTCCTACGAGCAGTACTTC. Translated, this gives CASSTRQGAISYEQYF.